This T cell receptor (beta chain) was retrieved from a study of blood T cell repertoires in COVID-19. Across the study: Sample material is recorded as cDNA or gDNA derived from T cells, B-cell-depleted T cells, or PBMCs.

This CDR3 is built from 13 residues. Looked up from germline, CDR1 is SEHNR and CDR2 is FQNEAQ (reference sequence). V lost 1 base to trimming and J lost 8 bases, with 11 bases between them. In the original workflow: For nucleated cells, counts were estimated from reference gene primer amplification. Profiled with immunoSEQ multiplex PCR; TCRdb holds only in-frame clones, not every one. That table furnishes V, J and clone size, whereas the DNA furnished D and trimming. The sample shows roughly 48,000 clones, about three quarters of them seen only once. Only a few counts were recorded for this clone. This chain uses TRBV7-9 with TRBJ1-2, with D tentatively TRBD1 (5 bases). The source material was peripheral blood. The receptor's source is a human donor with active or convalescent COVID-19. The donor label of this sample is uncertain. In nucleotides, the CDR3 is TGTGCCAGCAGCTTAGGACAGTCACGAGGCTACACCTTC. Its protein product is CASSLGQSRGYTF.